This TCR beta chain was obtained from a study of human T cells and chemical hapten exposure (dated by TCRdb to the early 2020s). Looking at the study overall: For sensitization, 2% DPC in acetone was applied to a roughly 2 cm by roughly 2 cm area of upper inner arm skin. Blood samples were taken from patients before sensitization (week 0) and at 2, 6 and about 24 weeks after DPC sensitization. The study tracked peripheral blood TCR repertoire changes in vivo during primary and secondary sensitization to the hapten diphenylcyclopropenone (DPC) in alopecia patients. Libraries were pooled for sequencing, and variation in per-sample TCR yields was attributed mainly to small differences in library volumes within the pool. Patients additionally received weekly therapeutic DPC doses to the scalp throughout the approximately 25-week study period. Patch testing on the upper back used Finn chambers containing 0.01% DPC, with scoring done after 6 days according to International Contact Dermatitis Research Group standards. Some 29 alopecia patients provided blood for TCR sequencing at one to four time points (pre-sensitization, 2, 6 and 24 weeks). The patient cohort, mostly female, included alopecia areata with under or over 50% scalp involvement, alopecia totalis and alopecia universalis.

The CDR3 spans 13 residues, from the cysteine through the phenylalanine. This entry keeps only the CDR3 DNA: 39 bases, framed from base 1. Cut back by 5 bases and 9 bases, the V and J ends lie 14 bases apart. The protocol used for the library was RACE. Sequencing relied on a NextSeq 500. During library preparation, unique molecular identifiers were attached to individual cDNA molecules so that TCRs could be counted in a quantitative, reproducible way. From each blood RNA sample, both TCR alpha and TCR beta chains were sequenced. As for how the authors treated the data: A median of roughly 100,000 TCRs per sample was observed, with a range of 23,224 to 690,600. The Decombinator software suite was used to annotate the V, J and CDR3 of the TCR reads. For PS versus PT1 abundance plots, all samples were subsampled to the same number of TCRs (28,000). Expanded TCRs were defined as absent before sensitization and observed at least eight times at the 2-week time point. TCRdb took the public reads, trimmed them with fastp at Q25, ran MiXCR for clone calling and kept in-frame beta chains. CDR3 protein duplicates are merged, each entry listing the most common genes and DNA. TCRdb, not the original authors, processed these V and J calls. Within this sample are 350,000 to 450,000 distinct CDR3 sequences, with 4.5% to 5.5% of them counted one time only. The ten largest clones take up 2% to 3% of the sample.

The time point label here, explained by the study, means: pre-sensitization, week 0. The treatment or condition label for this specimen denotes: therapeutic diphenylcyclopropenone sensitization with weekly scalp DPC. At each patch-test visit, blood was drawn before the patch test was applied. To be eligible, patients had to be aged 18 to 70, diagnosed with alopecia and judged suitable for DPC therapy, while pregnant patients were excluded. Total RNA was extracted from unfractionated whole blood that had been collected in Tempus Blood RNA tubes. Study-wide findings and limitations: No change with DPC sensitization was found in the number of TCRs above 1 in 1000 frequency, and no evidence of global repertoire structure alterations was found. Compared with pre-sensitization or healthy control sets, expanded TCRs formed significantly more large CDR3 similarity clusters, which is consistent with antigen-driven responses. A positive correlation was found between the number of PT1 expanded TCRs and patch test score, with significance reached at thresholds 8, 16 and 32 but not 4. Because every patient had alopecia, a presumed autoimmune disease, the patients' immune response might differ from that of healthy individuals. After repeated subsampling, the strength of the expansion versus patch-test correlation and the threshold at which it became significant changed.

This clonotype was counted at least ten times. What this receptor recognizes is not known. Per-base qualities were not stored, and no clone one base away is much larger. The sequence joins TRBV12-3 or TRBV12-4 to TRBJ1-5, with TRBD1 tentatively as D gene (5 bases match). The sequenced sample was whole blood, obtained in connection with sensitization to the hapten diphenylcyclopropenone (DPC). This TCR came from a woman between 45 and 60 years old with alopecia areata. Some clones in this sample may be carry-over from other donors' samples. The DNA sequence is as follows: TGTGCCAGCAGTCTGGGGGGATCTGGGCCCCAGCATTTT. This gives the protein CASSLGGSGPQHF.